This T cell receptor beta chain was observed in a study of CD8 T cells in Susac syndrome. Background on the study: Susac syndrome patients were untreated, on corticosteroids with some adding intravenous immunoglobulin, or on intravenous immunoglobulin only.

Random-hexamer reverse transcription was applied to about 0.5 to 1 ug RNA. Amplification of TCR beta CDR3 spanned 54 Vbeta and 13 Jbeta via immunoSEQ multiplex PCR. In TCRdb, the immunoSEQ multiplex PCR reads were re-called with MiXCR into one record per CDR3 protein. The data show tens of thousands of distinct CDR3 sequences, with approximately 96% seen just once and around 0.41% held by the top ten. The V end lost 9 bases, the J end lost 4 bases, and 9 bases lay between the germline ends. From germline, CDR1 is KGHDR and CDR2 SFDVKD. This CDR3 is built from 11 residues. The sequenced target, TCR beta, came from blood CD8+ and CD4+ T cells. Negative isolation was used for CD8+ and CD4+ T cells, and FACS enrichment was applied to TEMRA cells. This clonotype came up once.

The sequencing sample was made of CD8+ T cells from PBMCs. The chain employs TRBV24-1 and TRBJ2-7; D is uncertain. The TCR sequence derives from a human donor with Susac syndrome. CDR3 DNA sequence: TGTGCCACCGGGGATGGATACGAGCAGTACTTC. This encodes CATGDGYEQYF.